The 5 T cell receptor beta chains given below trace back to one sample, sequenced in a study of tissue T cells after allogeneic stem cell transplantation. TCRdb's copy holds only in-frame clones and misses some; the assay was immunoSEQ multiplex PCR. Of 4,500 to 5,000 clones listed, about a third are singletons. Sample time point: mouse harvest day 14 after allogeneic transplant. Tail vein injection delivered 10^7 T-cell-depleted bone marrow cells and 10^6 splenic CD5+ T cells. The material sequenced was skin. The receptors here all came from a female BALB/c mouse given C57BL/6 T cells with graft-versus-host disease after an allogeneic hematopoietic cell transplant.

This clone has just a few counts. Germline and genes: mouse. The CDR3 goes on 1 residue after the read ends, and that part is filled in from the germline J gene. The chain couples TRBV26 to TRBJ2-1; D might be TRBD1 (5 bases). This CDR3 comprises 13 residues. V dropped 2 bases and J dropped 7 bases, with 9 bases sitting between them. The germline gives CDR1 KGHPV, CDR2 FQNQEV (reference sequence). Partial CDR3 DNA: TGTGCCAGCAGTCTGCAGGGTGGGGCTGAGCAGTTC. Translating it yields CASSLQGGAEQF. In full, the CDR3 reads CASSLQGGAEQFF.

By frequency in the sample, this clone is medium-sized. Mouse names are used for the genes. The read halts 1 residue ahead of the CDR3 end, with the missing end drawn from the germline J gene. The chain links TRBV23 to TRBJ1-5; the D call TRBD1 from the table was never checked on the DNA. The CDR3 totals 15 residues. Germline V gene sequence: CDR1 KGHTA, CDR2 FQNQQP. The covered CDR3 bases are TGCTCCAGCAGTCTGGGACAGGGGAACAACCAGGCTCCGCTT. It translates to CSSSLGQGNNQAPL. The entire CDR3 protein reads CSSSLGQGNNQAPLF.

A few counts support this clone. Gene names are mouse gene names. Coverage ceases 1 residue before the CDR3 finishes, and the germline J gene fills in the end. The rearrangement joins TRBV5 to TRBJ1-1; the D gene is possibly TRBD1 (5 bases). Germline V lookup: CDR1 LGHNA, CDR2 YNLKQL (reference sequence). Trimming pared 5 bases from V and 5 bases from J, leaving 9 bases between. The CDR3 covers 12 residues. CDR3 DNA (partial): TGTGCCAGCAGCTCCGGACAAACAGAAGTCTTC. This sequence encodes CASSSGQTEVF. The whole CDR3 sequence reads CASSSGQTEVFF.

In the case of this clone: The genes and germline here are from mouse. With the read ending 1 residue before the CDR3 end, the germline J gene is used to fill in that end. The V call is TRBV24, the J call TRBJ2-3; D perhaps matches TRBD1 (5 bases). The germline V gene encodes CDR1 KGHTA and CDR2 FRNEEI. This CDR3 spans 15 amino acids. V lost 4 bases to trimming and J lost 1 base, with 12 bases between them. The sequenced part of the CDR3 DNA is TGTGCCAGCAGTCCCCCGGGAGGGGGTGCAGAAACGCTGTAT. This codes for CASSPPGGGAETLY. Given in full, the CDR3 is CASSPPGGGAETLYF.

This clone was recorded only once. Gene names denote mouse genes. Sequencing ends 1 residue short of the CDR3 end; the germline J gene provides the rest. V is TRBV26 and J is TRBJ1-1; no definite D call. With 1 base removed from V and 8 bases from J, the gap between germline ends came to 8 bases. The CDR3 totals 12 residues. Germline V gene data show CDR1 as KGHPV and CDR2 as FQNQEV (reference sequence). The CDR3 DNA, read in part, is TGTGCCAGCAGTCTGTTTTATGGGGAAGTCTTC. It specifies CASSLFYGEVF. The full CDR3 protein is CASSLFYGEVFF.